This TCR beta chain was identified during a study of T cell responses to AZD1222 COVID-19 vaccine. Across the study: Second-dose recipients at about 4 or about 12 weeks were treated as one pooled group.

Study-wide results and caveats: Only after the peak T cell response were repertoires sampled. Among the donors, most were white British and more were female, and clonal diversity was possibly underestimated. Vaccine-associated CD4 TCRs spanned spike, dominant at 160-218 and 743-854.

Remarks on this clone: Its antigen is not identified.

Profiling relied on immunoSEQ multiplex PCR, and the TCRdb table lists in-frame clones only, not all of them. The repertoire holds 100,000 or so clones, with about nine tenths as singletons. This sequence was found in an adult in good health. The sequences come from peripheral blood, collected on day 0 of AZD1222 vaccination.

CDR3 DNA: TGTGCCAGCAGTTCTAGGACATCCCATGGCTACACCTTC. It is translated as CASSSRTSHGYTF. This chain connects TRBV28 to TRBJ1-2; a weak D match, TRBD1 (5 bases). The germline CDR1 and CDR2 sequences are MDHEN and SYDVKM. Trimming removed 4 bases from V and 6 bases from J, with 12 bases in between. This CDR3 region has 13 residues.